This T cell receptor beta chain was captured in a study of blood T cell repertoires in COVID-19. Study-level information: The samples span acute and convalescent COVID-19 from the United States, Italy and Spain. T cells, B-cell-depleted T cells, or PBMCs provided the cDNA or gDNA that served as material.

Per the study methods: Estimation of nucleated cell counts was performed using reference gene primer amplification. TCRdb's table, derived via immunoSEQ multiplex PCR, lists solely in-frame clones and lacks some. The V and J calls and clone size were taken over from that table, and D and trimming were inferred from the DNA. The sample yields roughly 150,000 clones, roughly nine tenths seen once. Material: peripheral blood. This sequence originates from a woman aged 40 to 49 with acute or convalescent COVID-19.

DNA of the CDR3: TGTGCCAGCAGCCCCCTTATCCGCGGAGAAGCTTTCTTT. Amino acids: CASSPLIRGEAFF. The V call is TRBV7-6, the J call TRBJ1-1; D unclear. CDR3 size: 13 residues. Per germline, CDR1 SGHVS and CDR2 FNYEAQ. Trimming stripped 5 bases from V and 8 bases from J, with 15 bases between.